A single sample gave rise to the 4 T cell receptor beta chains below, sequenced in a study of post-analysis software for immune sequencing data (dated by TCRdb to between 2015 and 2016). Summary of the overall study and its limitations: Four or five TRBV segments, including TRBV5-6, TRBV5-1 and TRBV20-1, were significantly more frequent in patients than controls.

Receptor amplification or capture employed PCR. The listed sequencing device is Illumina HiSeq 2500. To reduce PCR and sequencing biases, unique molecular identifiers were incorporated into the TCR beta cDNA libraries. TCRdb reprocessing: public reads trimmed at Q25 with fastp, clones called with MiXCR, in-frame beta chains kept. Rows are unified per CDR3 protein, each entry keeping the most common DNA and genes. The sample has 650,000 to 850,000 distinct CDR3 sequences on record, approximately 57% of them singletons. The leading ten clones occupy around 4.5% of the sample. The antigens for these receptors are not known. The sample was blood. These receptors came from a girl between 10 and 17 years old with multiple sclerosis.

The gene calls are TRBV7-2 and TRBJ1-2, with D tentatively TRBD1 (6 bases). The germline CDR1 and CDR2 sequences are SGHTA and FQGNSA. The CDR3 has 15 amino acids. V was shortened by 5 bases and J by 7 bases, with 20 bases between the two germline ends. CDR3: CASSPTGQVSGGYTF. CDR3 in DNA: TGTGCCAGCAGCCCCACGGGACAAGTCAGCGGTGGCTACACCTTC.

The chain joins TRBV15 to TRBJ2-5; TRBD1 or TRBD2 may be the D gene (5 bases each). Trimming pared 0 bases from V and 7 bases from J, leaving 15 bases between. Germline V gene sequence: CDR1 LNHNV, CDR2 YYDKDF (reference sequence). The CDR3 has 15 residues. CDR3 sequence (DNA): TGTGCCACCAGCAGAGATGCCGTGGGGGTGAGGACCCAGTACTTC. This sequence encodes CATSRDAVGVRTQYF.

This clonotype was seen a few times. The CDR3, as DNA: TGTGCCAGCAGCTTAGAGGGGAGGGATGGCTACACCTTC. This encodes CASSLEGRDGYTF. The gene calls are TRBV7-3 and TRBJ1-2, with a tentative D call TRBD1 (5 bases). Germline V gene data show CDR1 as SGHTA and CDR2 as FQGTGA. Between the trimmed V and J ends, which lost 2 bases and 6 bases, there was a span of 10 bases. The CDR3 runs 13 residues. The whole variable domain, remainder taken from reference TRBV7-3 and TRBJ1-2, is GAGVSQTPSNKVTEKGKYVELRCDPISGHTALYWYRQSLGQGPEFLIYFQGTGAADDSGLPNDRFFAVRPEGSVSTLKIQRTERGDSAVYLCASSLEGRDGYTFGSGTRLTVV.

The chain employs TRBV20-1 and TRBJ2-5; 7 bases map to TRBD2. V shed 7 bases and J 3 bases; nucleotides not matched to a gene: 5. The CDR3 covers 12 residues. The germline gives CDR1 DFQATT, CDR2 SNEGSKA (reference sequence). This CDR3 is CSGIGGKETQYF. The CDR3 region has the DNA TGCAGTGGGATCGGGGGGAAAGAGACCCAGTACTTC.